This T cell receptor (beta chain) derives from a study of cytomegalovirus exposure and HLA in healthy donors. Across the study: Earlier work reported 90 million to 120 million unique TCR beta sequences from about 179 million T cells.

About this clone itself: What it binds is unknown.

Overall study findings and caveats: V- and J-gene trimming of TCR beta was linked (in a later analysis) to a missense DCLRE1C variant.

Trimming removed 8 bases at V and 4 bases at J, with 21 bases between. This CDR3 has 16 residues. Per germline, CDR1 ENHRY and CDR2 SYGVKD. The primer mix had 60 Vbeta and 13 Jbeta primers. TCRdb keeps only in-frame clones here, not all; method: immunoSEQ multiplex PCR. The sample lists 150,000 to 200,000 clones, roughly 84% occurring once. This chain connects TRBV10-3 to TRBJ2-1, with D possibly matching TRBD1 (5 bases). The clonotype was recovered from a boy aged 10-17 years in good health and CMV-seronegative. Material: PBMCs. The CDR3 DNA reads TGTGCCATCCACCCAGGGCGACCCTCGGGTTACAATGAGCAGTTCTTC. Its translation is CAIHPGRPSGYNEQFF.